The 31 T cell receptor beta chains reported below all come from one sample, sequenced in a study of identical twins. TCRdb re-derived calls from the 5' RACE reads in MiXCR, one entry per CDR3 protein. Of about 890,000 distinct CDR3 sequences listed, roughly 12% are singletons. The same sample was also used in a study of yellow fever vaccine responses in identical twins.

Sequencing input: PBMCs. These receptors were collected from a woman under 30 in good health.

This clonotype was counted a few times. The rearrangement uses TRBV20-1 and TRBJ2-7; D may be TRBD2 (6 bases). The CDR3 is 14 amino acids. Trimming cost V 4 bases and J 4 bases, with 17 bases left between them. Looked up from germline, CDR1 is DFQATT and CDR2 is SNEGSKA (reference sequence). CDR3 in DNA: TGCAGTGCTATCAGGGATGGCGGGACTTACGAGCAGTACTTC. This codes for CSAIRDGGTYEQYF.

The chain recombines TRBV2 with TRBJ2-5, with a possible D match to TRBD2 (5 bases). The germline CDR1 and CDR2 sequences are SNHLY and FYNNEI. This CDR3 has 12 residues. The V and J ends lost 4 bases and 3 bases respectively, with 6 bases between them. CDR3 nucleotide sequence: TGTGCCAGCAGTGCGGAGGAAGAGACCCAGTACTTC. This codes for CASSAEEETQYF.

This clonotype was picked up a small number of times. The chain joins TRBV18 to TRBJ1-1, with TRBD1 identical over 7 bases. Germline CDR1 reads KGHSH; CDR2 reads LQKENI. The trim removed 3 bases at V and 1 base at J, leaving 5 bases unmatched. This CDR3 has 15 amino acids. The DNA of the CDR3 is TGTGCCAGCTCACCCCCGACAGGGAGGAACACTGAAGCTTTCTTT. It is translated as CASSPPTGRNTEAFF.

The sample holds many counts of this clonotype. The CDR3 DNA reads TGTGCCAGCAGTGAAGATTTGGCTAGCGGGAGCAACGAGCAGTACTTC. Its protein is CASSEDLASGSNEQYF. J is TRBJ2-7 and V is TRBV2; TRBD2 aligns across 10 bases. The V gene's germline CDR1 is SNHLY and CDR2 FYNNEI. The CDR3 is 16 amino acids. Losses at the gene ends were 1 base for V and 5 bases for J; bases not matched to a gene: 8. The entire variable domain, with the rest obtained from reference TRBV2 and TRBJ2-7, is as follows: EPEVTQTPSHQVTQMGQEVILRCVPISNHLYFYWYRQILGQKVEFLVSFYNNEISEKSEIFDDQFSVERPDGSNFTLKIRSTKLEDSAMYFCASSEDLASGSNEQYFGPGTRLTVT.

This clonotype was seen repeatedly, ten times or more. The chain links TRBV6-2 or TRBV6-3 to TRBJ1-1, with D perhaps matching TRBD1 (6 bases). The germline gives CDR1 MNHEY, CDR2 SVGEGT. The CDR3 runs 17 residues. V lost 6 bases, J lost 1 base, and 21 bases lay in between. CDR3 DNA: TGTGCCAGCAGGAGTGAGAGGGTCGGGGGCCCGAACACTGAAGCTTTCTTT. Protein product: CASRSERVGGPNTEAFF.

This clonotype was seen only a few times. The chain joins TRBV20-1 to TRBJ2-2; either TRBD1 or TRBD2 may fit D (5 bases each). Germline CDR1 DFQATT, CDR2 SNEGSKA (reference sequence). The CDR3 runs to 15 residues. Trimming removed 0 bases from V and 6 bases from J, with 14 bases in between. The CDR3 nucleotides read TGCAGTGCTAGAGAACGCCTTAGGGACCCCGGGGAGCTGTTTTTT. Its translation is CSARERLRDPGELFF.

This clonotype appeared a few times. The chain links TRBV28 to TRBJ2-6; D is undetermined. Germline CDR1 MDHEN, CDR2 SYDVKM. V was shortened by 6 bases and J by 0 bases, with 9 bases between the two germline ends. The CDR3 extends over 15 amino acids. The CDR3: CASRPKNSGANVLTF. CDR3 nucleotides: TGTGCCAGCAGACCTAAAAACTCTGGGGCCAACGTCCTGACTTTC.

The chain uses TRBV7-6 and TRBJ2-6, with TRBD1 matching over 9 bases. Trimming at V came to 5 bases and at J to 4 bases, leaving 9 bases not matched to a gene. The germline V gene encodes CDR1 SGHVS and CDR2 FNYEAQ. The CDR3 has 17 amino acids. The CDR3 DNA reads TGTGCCAGCAGCCCCGGGACAGGGCAAACCGGGGCCAACGTCCTGACTTTC. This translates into CASSPGTGQTGANVLTF. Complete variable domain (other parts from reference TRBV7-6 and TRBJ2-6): GAGVSQSPRYKVTKRGQDVALRCDPISGHVSLYWYRQALGQGPEFLTYFNYEAQQDKSGLPNDRFSAERPEGSISTLTIQRTEQRDSAMYRCASSPGTGQTGANVLTFGAGSRLTVL.

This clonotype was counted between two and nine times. The CDR3 is CSVGAGGPTDTQYF. The CDR3 DNA reads TGCAGCGTTGGAGCGGGGGGCCCCACAGATACGCAGTATTTT. The chain recombines TRBV29-1 with TRBJ2-3, with TRBD2 matching over 9 bases. Germline V gives CDR1 SQVTM, CDR2 ANQGSEA. Unmatched junction bases numbered 4, after V lost 4 bases and J lost 2 bases. The CDR3 spans 14 residues.

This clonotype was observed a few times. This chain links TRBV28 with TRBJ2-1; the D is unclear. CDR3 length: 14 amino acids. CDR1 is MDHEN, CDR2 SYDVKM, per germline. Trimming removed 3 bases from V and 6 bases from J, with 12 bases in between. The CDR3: CASSLHPPGNEQFF. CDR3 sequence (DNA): TGTGCCAGCAGTTTGCATCCCCCGGGCAATGAGCAGTTCTTC.

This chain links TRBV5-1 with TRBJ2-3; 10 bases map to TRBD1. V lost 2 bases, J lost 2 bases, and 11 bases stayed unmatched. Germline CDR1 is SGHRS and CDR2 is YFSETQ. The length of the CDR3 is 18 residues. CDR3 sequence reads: CASSLIWDRGYYTDTQYF. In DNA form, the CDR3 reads TGCGCCAGCAGCTTAATTTGGGACAGGGGCTACTACACAGATACGCAGTATTTT.

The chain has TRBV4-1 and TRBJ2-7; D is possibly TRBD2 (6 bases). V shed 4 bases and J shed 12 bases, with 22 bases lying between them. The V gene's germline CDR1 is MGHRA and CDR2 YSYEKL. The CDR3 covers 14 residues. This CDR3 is CASSRELTEGEVYV. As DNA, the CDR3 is TGCGCCAGCAGCCGAGAATTGACCGAAGGGGAGGTGTACGTC.

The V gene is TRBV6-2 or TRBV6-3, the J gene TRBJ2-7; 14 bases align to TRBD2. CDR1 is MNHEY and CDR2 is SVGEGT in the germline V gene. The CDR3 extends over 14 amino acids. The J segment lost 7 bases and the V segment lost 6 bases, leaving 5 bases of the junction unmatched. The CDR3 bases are TGTGCCAGCAGAGGGACTAGCGGGGGCCGGGAGCAGTACTTC. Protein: CASRGTSGGREQYF.

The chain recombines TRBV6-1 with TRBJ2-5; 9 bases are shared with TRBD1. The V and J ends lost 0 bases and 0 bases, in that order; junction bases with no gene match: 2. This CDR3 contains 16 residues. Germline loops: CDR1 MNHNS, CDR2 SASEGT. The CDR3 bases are TGTGCCAGCAGTGAAGCCGGGACAGGGAACCAAGAGACCCAGTACTTC. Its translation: CASSEAGTGNQETQYF.

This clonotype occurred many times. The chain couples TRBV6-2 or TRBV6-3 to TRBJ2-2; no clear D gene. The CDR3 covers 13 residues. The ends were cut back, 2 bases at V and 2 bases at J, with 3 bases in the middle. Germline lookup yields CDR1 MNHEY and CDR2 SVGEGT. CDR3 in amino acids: CASSYVNTGELFF. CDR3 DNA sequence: TGTGCCAGCAGTTACGTTAACACCGGGGAGCTGTTTTTT.

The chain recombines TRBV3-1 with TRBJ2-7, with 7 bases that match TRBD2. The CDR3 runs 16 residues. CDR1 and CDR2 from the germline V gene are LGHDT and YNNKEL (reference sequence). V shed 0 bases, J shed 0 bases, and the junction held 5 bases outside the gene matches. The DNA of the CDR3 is TGTGCCAGCAGCCAAGATTTACGGGAGGACTCCTACGAGCAGTACTTC. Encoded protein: CASSQDLREDSYEQYF.

The CDR3 DNA reads as TGTGCCAGCAGCTTAGGGGTAGGAGTTCCCCACGCAGACAATGAGCAGTTCTTC. It specifies CASSLGVGVPHADNEQFF. This chain connects TRBV11-1 to TRBJ2-1; D ambiguous. The V gene's germline CDR1 is SGHAT and CDR2 FQDESV (reference sequence). The CDR3 length is 18 residues. V dropped 1 base and J dropped 5 bases, with 21 bases sitting between them.

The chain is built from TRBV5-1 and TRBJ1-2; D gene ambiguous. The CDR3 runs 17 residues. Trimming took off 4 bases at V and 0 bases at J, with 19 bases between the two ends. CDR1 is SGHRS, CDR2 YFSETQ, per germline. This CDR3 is CASSLWSQSQANYGYTF. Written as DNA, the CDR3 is TGCGCCAGCAGCCTTTGGTCCCAAAGCCAGGCTAACTATGGCTACACCTTC.

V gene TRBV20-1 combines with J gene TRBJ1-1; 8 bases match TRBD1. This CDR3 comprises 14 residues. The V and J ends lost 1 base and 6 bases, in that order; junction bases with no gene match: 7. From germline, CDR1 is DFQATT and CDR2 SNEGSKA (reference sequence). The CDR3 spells CSARGSQGAAEAFF. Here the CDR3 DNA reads TGCAGTGCTAGAGGGTCGCAGGGGGCCGCTGAAGCTTTCTTT.

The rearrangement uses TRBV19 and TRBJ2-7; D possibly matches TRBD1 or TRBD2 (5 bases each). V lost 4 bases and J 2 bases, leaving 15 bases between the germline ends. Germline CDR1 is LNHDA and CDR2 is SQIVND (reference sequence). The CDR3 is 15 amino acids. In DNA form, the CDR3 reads TGTGCCAGTAGTACGGGAAAGGGGTCGACCTACGAGCAGTACGTC. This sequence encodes CASSTGKGSTYEQYV.

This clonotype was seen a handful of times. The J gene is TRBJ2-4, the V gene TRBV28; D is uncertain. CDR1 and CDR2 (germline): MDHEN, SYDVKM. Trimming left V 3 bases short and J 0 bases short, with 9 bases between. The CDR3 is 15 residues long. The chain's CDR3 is CASSFLAEAKNIQYF. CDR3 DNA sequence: TGTGCCAGCAGTTTTCTCGCGGAAGCCAAAAACATTCAGTACTTC.

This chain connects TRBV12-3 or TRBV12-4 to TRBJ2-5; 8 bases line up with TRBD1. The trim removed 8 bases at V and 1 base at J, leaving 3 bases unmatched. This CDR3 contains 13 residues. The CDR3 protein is CASGTGLQETQYF. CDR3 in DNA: TGTGCCAGCGGGACAGGCCTCCAAGAGACCCAGTACTTC.

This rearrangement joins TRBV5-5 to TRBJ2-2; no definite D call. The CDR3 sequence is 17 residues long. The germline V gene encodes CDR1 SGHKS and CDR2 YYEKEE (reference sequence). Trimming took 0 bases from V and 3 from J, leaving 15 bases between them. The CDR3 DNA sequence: TGTGCCAGCAGCTTGGCCATGGGCCTAGACTACACCGGGGAGCTGTTTTTT. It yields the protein CASSLAMGLDYTGELFF. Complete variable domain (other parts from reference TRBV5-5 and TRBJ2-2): DAGVTQSPTHLIKTRGQQVTLRCSPISGHKSVSWYQQVLGQGPQFIFQYYEKEERGRGNFPDRFSARQFPNYSSELNVNALLLGDSALYLCASSLAMGLDYTGELFFGEGSRLTVL.

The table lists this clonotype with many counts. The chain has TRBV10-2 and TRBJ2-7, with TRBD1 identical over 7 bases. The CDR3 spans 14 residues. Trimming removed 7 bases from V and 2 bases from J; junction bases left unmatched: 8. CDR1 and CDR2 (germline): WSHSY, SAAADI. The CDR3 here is CASNERGQTYEQYV. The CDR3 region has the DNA TGCGCCAGCAACGAGAGGGGGCAAACCTACGAGCAGTACGTC.

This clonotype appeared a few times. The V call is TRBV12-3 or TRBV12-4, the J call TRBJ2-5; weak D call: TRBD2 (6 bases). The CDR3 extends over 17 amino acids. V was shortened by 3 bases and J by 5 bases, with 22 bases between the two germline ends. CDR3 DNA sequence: TGTGCCAGCAGTTTCCCCCACCTCGGGACTCAGCGGGAGACCCAGTACTTC. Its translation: CASSFPHLGTQRETQYF.

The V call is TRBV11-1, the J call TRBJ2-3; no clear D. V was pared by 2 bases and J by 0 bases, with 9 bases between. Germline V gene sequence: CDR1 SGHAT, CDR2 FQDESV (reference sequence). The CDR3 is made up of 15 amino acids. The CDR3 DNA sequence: TGTGCCAGCAGCTTAATGCGCACCAGCACAGATACGCAGTATTTT. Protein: CASSLMRTSTDTQYF.

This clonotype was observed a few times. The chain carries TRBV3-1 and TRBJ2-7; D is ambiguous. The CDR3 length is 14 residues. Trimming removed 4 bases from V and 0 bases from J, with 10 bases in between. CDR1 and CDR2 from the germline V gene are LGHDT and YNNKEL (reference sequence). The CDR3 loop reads CASSPSWSSYEQYF. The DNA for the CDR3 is TGTGCCAGCAGCCCTAGTTGGAGCTCCTACGAGCAGTACTTC.

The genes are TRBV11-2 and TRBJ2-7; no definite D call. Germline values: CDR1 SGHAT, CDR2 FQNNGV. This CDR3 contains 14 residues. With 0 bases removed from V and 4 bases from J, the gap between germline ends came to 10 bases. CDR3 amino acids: CASSLDVGRYEQYV. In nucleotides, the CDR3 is TGTGCCAGCAGCTTAGATGTAGGTCGGTACGAGCAGTACGTC.

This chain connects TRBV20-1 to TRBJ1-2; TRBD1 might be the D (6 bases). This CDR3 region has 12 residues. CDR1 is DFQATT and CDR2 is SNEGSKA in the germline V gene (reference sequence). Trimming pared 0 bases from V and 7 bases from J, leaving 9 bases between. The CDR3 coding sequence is TGCAGTGCTAGAGAGACAGGAGCTGGCTACACCTTC. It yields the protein CSARETGAGYTF.

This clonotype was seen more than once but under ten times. Here the CDR3 reads CASRLGRETQYF. CDR3 DNA: TGTGCCAGCAGGCTGGGGCGAGAGACCCAGTACTTC. The rearrangement links TRBV5-6 to TRBJ2-5; D possibly corresponds to TRBD1 (5 bases). The CDR3 runs to 12 residues. CDR1 is SGHDT and CDR2 is YYEEEE in the germline V gene. With 5 bases removed from V and 4 bases from J, the gap between germline ends came to 9 bases.

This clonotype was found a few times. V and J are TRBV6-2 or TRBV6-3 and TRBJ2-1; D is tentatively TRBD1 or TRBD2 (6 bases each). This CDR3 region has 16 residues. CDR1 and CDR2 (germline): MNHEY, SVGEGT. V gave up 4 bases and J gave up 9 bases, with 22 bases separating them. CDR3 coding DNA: TGTGCCAGCAGTTTACGTCCGGGGGCCACCGGCGGTGAGCAGTTCTTC. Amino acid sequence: CASSLRPGATGGEQFF.